The T cell receptor beta chain described here comes from a study of shared clonotypes between healthy human individuals. Study-level results: Larger estimated richness was generally recorded for naive subsets relative to memory subsets.

Naive CD8 cells were CD45RO-negative, positively selected for CCR7, excluding terminally differentiated effector memory CD45RA+ cells. Donors were healthy HIV-negative adults without recently reported acute infections or vaccinations. A word on this clone: Its antigen is currently unknown.

CDR1 and CDR2 (germline): MNHEY, SMNVEV (reference sequence). This CDR3 has 17 amino acids. The V segment lost 7 bases and the J segment 2 bases; nucleotides outside the gene matches: 17. Execution of the assay was at deep level. TCRdb keeps only in-frame clones here, not all; method: immunoSEQ multiplex PCR. Of roughly 2.1 million clones in the sample, approximately 94% were seen once. This chain connects TRBV27 to TRBJ2-7, with 7 bases that match TRBD2. The clonotype originates from a man younger than 35 in good health. Some clones in this sample may be carry-over from other donors' samples. The specimen was naive CD8+ T cells from PBMCs. This chain's CDR3 is CASILRGGVAGAYEQYF. The CDR3 DNA reads TGTGCCAGCATCCTCCGAGGTGGGGTAGCGGGCGCCTACGAGCAGTACTTC.